This T cell receptor (beta chain) was sequenced in a study of blood T cells in healthy people across ages. Caucasian, healthy and from Russia, the donors were aged between about 6 and 90. It was with a sample-barcoded 5' primer and a J-beta primer mix that a second PCR of about 6 to 12 cycles was run. A single record per CDR3 protein comes from TCRdb applying MiXCR to the 5' RACE reads. The sample consists of some 800,000 distinct CDR3 sequences, around 25% of them appearing once. The CDR3 has 17 residues. Germline CDR1 reads MRHNA; CDR2 reads SNTAGT. The table lists this clonotype with a few counts. Separately, the same data were catalogued under a study of T cells of mothers and their children.

Sequencing was carried out using blood. The V call is TRBV6-4, the J call TRBJ2-5; tentative D call: TRBD2 (7 bases). Near its end, the DNA agrees better with TRBJ2-1, so the J call may be wrong. This receptor was taken from a boy younger than 18 in good health. The CDR3 DNA follows: TGTGCCAGCAGTGACTCGATAGGGACAAGGGGAGGGAATGAGCAGTTCTTC. Protein product: CASSDSIGTRGGNEQFF.